The entry below describes one T cell receptor (beta chain). Arm-PCR of CDR3 regions and iRepertoire HTBI primers were used to build TCR beta libraries. Each CDR3 protein gets one entry after TCRdb re-called the multiplex PCR reads with MiXCR. Counted here are about 470,000 distinct CDR3 sequences, roughly 21% occurring once; the ten biggest clones make up approximately 6.4%. The data were taken from a study of regulatory T cells in long-lasting Graves disease. The time point was: persistent/refractory GD, antithyroid drugs over 5 years with positive TRAb. Researchers made the TCR library from RNA that was extracted from PBMCs. V lost 5 bases and J lost 4; bases outside the gene matches: 8. Germline V gene data show CDR1 as SEHNR and CDR2 as FQNEAQ (reference sequence). The CDR3 covers 16 residues.

The J gene is TRBJ2-5, the V gene TRBV7-9, with 12 bases lining up with TRBD1. The material was peripheral blood mononuclear cells (PBMCs), obtained when the disease was refractory, from a patient treated with antithyroid drugs. This clonotype was sampled from a female donor with Graves disease. CDR3 sequence reads: CASSPRDRGLSETQYF. Here the CDR3 DNA reads TGTGCCAGCAGCCCGCGGGACAGGGGGCTATCAGAGACCCAGTACTTC.